A single sample gave rise to the 4 T cell receptor beta chains below, sequenced in a study of blood T cell repertoires in COVID-19. The table came from immunoSEQ multiplex PCR; TCRdb's copy has only in-frame clones and leaves some out. Among roughly 70,000 clones, about 87% were seen once, and the ten largest hold around 6.7%. Specimen: peripheral blood. The receptors derive from an elderly woman with active COVID-19.

This clone was observed at least ten times. This sequence joins TRBV4-1 and TRBJ2-1; TRBD2 matches at 13 bases. Germline loops: CDR1 MGHRA, CDR2 YSYEKL. The CDR3 consists of 16 residues. V was pared by 2 bases and J by 15 bases, with 13 bases of the junction left unmatched. This chain's CDR3 is CASSQPTSGRAKSLFF. In nucleotides, the CDR3 is TGCGCCAGCAGCCAACCCACTAGCGGGAGGGCAAAGAGTTTGTTCTTC.

The chain couples TRBV18 to TRBJ2-5; perhaps TRBD1 as D (5 bases). V shed 3 bases and J shed 2 bases, with 7 bases lying between them. The CDR3 spans 13 residues. Germline assignment: CDR1 KGHSH and CDR2 LQKENI. CDR3 bases: TGTGCCAGCTCACCGGGGCTTCAAGAGACCCAGTACTTC. It codes for CASSPGLQETQYF.

V gene TRBV7-2 combines with J gene TRBJ2-7; 9 nucleotides line up with TRBD2. CDR1 is SGHTA and CDR2 is FQGNSA in the germline V gene. V lost 3 bases, J lost 6 bases, and 3 bases stayed unmatched. The CDR3 spans 13 residues. CDR3 in amino acids: CASSFTTSGEQYF. CDR3 nucleotides: TGTGCCAGCAGCTTTACGACTAGCGGCGAGCAGTACTTC.

The V gene is TRBV28, the J gene TRBJ1-5; D is undetermined. V was clipped by 2 bases and J by 0 bases, with 17 bases between them. The CDR3 extends over 18 amino acids. Germline V gene sequence: CDR1 MDHEN, CDR2 SYDVKM. The CDR3 loop is CASSLLYGRVGSNQPQHF. DNA of the CDR3: TGTGCCAGCAGTTTACTTTACGGGAGGGTAGGTAGCAATCAGCCCCAGCATTTT.